This T cell receptor beta chain was documented in a study of CD8 T cells in Susac syndrome. Study as a whole: Clinically active disease was present in about 6 of the sequenced Susac syndrome patients. Eight of these patients were in remission.

This CDR3 comprises 13 residues. V was trimmed by 6 bases and J by 2 bases, leaving 11 bases between them. Germline CDR1 reads SGHDT; CDR2 reads YYEEEE. TCR beta was sequenced from blood CD8+ and CD4+ T cells. Recently defined diagnostic criteria classed the Susac syndrome patients as definite or probable. Roughly 0.5 to 1 ug RNA was reverse transcribed with random hexamers. A single record per CDR3 protein comes from TCRdb applying MiXCR to the immunoSEQ multiplex PCR reads. The data show roughly 190,000 distinct CDR3 sequences, approximately 96% seen once. V usage is TRBV5-6 and J usage is TRBJ2-5, with a possible D match to TRBD2 (5 bases). The specimen was CD4+ T cells from PBMCs. This clonotype was sampled from a human donor with Susac syndrome. The CDR3 nucleotides are TGTGCCAGCATGCGCGGGCAGCAAGAGACCCAGTACTTC. Its translation is CASMRGQQETQYF.